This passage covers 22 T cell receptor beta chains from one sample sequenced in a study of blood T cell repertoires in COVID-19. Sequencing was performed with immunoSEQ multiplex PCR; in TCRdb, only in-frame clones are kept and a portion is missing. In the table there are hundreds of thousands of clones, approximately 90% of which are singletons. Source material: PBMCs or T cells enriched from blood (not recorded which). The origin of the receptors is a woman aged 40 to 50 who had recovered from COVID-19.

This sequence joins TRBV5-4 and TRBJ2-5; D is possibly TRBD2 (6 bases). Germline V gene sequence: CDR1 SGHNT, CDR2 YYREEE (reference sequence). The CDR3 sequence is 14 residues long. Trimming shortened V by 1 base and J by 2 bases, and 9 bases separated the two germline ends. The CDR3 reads CASSLSAGQETQYF. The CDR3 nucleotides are TGTGCCAGCAGCTTGTCGGCGGGACAAGAGACCCAGTACTTC. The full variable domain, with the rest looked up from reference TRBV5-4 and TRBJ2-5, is ETGVTQSPTHLIKTRGQQVTLRCSSQSGHNTVSWYQQALGQGPQFIFQYYREEENGRGNFPPRFSGLQFPNYSSELNVNALELDDSALYLCASSLSAGQETQYFGPGTRLLVL.

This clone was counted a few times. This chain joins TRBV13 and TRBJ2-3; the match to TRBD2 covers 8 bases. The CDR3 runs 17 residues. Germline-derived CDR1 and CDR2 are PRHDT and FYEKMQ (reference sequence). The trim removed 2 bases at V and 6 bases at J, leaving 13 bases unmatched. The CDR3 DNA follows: TGTGCCAGCAGCTTAATCCCTCCCGGCGGGAGGTGGGATACGCAGTATTTT. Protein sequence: CASSLIPPGGRWDTQYF.

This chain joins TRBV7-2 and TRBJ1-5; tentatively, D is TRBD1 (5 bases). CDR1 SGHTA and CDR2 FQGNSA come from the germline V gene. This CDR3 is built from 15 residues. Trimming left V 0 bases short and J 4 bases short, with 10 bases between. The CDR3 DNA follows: TGTGCCAGCAGCTTAGCGGGGGGGAAGAATCAGCCCCAGCATTTT. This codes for CASSLAGGKNQPQHF.

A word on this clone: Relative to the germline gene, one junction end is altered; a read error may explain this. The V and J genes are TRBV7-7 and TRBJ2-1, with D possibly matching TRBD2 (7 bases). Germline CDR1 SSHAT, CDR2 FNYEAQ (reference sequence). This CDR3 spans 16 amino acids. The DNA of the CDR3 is TGTGCTAGCAGCCCAGGCCCCCGCGGGGGCGGGGATGAGCAGTTCTTC. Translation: CASSPGPRGGGDEQFF.

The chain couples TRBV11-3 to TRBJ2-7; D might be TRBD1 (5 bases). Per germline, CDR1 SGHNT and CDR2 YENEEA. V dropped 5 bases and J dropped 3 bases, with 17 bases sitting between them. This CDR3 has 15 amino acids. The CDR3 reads CASSPEFKGNYEQYF. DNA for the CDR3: TGTGCCAGCAGCCCAGAGTTCAAGGGGAACTACGAGCAGTACTTC.

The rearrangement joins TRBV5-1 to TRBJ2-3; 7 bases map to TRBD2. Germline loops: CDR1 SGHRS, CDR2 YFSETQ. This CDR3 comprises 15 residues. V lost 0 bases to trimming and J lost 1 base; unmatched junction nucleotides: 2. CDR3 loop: CASSLGLARTDTQYF. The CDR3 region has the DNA TGCGCCAGCAGCTTGGGACTAGCCCGCACAGATACGCAGTATTTT.

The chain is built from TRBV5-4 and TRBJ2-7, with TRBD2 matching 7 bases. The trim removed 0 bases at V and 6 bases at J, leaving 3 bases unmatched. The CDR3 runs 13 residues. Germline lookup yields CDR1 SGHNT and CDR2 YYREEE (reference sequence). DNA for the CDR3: TGTGCCAGCAGCTTGGCCTCGGGGGGCGAGCAGTACTTC. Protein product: CASSLASGGEQYF.

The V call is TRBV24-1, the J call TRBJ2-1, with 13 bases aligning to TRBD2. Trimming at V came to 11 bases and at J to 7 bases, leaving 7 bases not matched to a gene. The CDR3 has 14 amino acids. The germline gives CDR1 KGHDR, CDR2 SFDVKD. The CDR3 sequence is CAIETSGGPNEQFF. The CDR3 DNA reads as TGTGCCATCGAGACTAGCGGGGGGCCAAATGAGCAGTTCTTC.

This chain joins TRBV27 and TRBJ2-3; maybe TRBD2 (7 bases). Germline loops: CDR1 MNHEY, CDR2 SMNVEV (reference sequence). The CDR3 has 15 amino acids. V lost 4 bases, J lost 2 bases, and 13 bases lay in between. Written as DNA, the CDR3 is TGTGCCAGCAGTTGGTACGCGGGGGCCACAGATACGCAGTATTTT. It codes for CASSWYAGATDTQYF.

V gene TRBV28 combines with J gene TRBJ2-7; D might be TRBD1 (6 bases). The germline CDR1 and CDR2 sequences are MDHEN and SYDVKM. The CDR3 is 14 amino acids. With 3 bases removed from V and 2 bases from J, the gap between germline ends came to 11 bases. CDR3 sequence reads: CASSLTGPTYEQYF. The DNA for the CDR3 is TGTGCCAGCAGTTTGACAGGACCAACCTACGAGCAGTACTTC. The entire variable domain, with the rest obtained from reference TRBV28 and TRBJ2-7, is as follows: DVKVTQSSRYLVKRTGEKVFLECVQDMDHENMFWYRQDPGLGLRLIYFSYDVKMKEKGDIPEGYSVSREKKERFSLILESASTNQTSMYLCASSLTGPTYEQYFGPGTRLTVT.

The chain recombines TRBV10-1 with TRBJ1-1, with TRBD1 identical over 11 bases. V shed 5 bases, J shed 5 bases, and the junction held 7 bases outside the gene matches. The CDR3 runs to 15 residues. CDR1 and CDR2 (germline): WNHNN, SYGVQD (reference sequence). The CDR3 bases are TGCGCCAGCAGTAAAGAAGGACAGGGGGCTACTGAAGCTTTCTTT. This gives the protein CASSKEGQGATEAFF.

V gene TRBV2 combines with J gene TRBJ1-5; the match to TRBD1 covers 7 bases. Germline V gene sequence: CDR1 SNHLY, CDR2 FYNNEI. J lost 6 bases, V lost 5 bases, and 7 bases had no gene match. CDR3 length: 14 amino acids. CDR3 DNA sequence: TGTGCCAGCAGTAACAGGGGATTTGGTCAGCCCCAGCATTTT. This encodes CASSNRGFGQPQHF.

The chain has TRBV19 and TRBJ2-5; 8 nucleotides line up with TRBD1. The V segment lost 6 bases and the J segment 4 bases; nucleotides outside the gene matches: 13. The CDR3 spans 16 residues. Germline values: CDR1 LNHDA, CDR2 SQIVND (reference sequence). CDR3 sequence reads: CASSIGQGPKGETQYF. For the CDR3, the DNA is TGTGCCAGTAGCATCGGACAGGGTCCTAAGGGAGAGACCCAGTACTTC.

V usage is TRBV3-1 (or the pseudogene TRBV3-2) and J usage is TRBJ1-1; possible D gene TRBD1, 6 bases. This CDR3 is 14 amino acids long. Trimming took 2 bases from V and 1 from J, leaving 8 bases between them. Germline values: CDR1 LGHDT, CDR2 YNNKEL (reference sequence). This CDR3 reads CASSQMTGNTEAFF. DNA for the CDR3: TGTGCCAGCAGCCAAATGACAGGGAACACTGAAGCTTTCTTT.

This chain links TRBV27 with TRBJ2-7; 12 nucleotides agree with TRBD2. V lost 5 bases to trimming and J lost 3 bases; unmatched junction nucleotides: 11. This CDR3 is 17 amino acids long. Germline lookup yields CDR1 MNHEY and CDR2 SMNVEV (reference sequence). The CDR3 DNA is TGTGCCAGCAGTCCCGGGGTACTAGCGGGAGGTTTCTACGAGCAGTACTTC. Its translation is CASSPGVLAGGFYEQYF.

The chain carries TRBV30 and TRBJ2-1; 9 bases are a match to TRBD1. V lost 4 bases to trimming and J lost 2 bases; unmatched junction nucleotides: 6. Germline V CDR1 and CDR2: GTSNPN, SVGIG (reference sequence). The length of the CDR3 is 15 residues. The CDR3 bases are TGTGCCTGGACTACGGGGACAGGGCCCTACAATGAGCAGTTCTTC. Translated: CAWTTGTGPYNEQFF.

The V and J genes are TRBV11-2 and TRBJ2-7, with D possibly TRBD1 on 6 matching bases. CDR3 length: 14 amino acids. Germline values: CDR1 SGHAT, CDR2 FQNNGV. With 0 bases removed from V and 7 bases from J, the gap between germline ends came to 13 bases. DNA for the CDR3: TGTGCCAGCAGCTTAGATCTGGCAGGGGCGGAGCAGTACTTC. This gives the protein CASSLDLAGAEQYF.

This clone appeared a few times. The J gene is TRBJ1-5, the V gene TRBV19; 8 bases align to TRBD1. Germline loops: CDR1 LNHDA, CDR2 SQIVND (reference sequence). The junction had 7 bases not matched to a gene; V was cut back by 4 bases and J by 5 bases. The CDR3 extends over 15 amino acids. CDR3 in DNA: TGTGCCAGTAGTACCGGACAGGGTGGGGATCAGCCCCAGCATTTT. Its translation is CASSTGQGGDQPQHF.

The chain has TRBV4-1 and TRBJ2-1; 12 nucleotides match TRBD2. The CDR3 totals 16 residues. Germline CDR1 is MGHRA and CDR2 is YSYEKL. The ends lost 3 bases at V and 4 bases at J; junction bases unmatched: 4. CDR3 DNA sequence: TGCGCCAGCAGCCAGAGACTAGCGGGAGCTTACAATGAGCAGTTCTTC. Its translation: CASSQRLAGAYNEQFF.

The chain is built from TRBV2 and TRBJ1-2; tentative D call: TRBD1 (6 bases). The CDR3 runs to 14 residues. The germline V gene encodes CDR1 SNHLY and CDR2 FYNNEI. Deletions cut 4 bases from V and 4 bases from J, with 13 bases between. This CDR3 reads CASSGGQGFYGYTF. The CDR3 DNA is TGTGCCAGCAGTGGGGGGCAGGGGTTCTATGGCTACACCTTC.

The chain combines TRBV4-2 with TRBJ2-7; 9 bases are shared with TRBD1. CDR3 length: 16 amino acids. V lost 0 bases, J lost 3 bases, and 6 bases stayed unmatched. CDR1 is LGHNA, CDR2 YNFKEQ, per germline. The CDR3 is CASSQDMEDRGYEQYF. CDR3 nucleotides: TGTGCCAGCAGCCAAGATATGGAGGACAGGGGCTACGAGCAGTACTTC.

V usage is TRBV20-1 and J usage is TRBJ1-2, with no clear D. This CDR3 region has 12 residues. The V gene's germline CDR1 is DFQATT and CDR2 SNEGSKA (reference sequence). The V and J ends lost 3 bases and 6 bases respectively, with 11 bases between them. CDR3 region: CSASRGVNGYTF. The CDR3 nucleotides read TGCAGTGCTAGTCGCGGGGTGAATGGCTACACCTTC.